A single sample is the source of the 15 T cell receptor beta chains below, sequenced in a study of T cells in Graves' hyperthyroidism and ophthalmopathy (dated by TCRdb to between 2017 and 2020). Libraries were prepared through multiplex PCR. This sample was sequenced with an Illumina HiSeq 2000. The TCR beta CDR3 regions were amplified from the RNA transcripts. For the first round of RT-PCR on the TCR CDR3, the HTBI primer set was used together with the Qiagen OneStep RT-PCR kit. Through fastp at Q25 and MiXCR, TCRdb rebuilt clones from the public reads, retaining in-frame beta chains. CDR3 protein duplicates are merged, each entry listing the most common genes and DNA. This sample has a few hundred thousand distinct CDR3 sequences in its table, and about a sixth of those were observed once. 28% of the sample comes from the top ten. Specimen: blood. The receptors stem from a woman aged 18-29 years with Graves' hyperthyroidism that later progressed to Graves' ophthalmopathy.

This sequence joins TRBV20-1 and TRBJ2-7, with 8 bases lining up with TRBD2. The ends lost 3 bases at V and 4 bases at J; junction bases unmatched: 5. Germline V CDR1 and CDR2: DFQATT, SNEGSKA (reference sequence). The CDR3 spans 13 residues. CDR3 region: CSARLAGPYEQYF. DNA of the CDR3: TGCAGTGCTAGGTTAGCGGGACCTTACGAGCAGTACTTC.

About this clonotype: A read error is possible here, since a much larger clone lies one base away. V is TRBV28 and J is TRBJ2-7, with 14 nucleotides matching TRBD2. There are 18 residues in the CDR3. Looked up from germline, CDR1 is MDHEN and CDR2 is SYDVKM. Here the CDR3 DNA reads TGTGTCAGCAGTTTAATTGGGACTAGCGGGAGTCCTACCTACGAGCAGTACTTC. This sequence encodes CVSSLIGTSGSPTYEQYF.

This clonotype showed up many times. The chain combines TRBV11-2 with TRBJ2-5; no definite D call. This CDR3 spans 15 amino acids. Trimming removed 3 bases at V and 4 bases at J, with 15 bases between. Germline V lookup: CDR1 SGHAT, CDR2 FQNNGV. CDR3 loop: CASSFLTISLETQYF. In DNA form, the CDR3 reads TGTGCCAGCAGCTTTTTAACGATCAGCTTAGAGACCCAGTACTTC.

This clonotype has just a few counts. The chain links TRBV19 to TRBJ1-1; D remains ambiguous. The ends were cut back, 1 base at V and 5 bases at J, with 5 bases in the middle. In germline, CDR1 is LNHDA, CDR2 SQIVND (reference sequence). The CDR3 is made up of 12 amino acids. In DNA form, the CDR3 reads TGTGCCAGTAGTATAGGAGCGACTGAAGCTTTCTTT. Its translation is CASSIGATEAFF.

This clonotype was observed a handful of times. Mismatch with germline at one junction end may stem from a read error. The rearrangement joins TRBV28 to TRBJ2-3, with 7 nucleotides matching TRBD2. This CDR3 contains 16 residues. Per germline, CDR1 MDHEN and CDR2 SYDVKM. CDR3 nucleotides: TGTGCCAGCAGTTCTCCGGGAGGCGGGATCACAGATGCGCAGTATTTT. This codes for CASSSPGGGITDAQYF. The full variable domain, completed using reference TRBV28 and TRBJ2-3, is DVKVTQSSRYLVKRTGEKVFLECVQDMDHENMFWYRQDPGLGLRLIYFSYDVKMKEKGDIPEGYSVSREKKERFSLILESASTNQTSMYLCASSSPGGGITDAQYFGPGTRLTVL.

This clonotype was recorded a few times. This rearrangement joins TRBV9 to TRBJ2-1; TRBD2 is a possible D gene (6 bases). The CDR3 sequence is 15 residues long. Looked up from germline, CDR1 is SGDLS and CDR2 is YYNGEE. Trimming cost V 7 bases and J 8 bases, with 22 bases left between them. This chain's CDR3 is CASDISGTEGDEQFF. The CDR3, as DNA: TGTGCCAGCGATATTTCAGGGACTGAGGGTGATGAGCAGTTCTTC.

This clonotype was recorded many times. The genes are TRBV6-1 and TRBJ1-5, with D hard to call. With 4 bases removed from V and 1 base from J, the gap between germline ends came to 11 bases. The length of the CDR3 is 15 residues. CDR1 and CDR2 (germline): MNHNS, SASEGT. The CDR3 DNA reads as TGTGCCAGCAGTGCCCAAATGGTGAGCAATCAGCCCCAGCATTTT. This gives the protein CASSAQMVSNQPQHF.

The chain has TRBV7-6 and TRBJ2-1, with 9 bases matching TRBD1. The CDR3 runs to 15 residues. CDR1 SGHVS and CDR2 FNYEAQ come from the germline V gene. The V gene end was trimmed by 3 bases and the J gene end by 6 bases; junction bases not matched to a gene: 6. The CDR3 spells CASSLDRGRVNEQFF. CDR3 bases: TGTGCCAGCAGCTTGGACAGGGGTAGGGTCAATGAGCAGTTCTTC.

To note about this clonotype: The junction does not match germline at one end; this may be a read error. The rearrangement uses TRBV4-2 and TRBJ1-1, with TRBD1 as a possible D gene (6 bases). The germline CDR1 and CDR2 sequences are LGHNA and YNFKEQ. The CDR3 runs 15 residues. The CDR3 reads CASSQKNRENTEVFF. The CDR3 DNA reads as TGTGCCAGCAGCCAAAAAAACAGGGAAAACACTGAAGTTTTCTTT.

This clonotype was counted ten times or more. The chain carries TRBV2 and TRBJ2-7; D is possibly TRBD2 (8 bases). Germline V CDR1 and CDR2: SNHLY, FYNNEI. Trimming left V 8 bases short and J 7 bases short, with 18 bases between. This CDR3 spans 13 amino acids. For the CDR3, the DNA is TGTGCCAGCGCGGGGGGAGGGGGCGATGAGCAGTACTTC. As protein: CASAGGGGDEQYF.

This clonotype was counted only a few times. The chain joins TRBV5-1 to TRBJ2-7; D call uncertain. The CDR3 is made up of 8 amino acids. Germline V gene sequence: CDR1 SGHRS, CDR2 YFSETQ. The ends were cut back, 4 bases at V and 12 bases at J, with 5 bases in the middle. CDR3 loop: CASSPVYF. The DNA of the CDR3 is TGCGCCAGCAGCCCCGTGTACTTC.

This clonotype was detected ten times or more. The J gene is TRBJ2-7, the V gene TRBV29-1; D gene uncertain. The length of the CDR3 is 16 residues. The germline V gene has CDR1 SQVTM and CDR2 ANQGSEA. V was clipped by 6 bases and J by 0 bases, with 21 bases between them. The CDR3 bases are TGCAGCGTCTCCCGGTTCGGGCCGTCGAGCTCCTACGAGCAGTACTTC. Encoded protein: CSVSRFGPSSSYEQYF.

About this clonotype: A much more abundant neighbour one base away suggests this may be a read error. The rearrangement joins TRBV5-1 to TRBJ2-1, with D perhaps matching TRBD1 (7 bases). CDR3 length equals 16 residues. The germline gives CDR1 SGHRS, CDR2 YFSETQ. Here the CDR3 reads CASCLQGTRPNNEQFF. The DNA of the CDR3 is TGCGCCAGCTGCTTACAGGGGACTCGCCCTAACAATGAGCAGTTCTTC.

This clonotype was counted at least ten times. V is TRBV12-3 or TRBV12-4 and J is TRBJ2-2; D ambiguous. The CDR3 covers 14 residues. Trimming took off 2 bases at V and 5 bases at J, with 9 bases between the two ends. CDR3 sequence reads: CASSLSPATGELFF. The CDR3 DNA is TGTGCCAGCAGTTTATCGCCCGCAACCGGGGAGCTGTTTTTT.

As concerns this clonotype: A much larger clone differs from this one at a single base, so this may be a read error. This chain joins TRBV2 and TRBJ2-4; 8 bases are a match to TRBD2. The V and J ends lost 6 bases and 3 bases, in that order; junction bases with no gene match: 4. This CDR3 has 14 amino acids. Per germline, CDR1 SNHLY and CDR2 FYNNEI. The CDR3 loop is CASRDGGGKNIQYF. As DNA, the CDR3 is TGTGCCAGCAGAGACGGGGGGGGCAAAAACATTCAGTACTTC.